One and the same sample provided the 29 T cell receptor beta chains below, sequenced in a study of T-cell memory formation after mild COVID-19. TCRdb reprocessed the 5' RACE reads via MiXCR and lists one record per CDR3 protein. The sample has under 50,000 distinct CDR3 sequences; about a tenth are singletons. The sequenced sample was PBMCs or a T cell subset sorted from them (not recorded which). These receptors all stem from an adult woman who had mild COVID-19 (a few samples of this study predate the infection). Cell type and time point are not known.

This clonotype was observed a handful of times. The chain recombines TRBV3-1 with TRBJ1-5; D not certain. The CDR3 length is 14 residues. The germline gives CDR1 LGHDT, CDR2 YNNKEL (reference sequence). Trimming took off 3 bases at V and 1 base at J, with 7 bases between the two ends. In DNA, the CDR3 is TGTGCCAGCAGCCAGGGGATAAGCAATCAGCCCCAGCATTTT. This encodes CASSQGISNQPQHF.

The V call is TRBV11-1, the J call TRBJ2-7; no firm D call. The V and J ends lost 0 bases and 4 bases respectively, with 22 bases between them. The CDR3 contains 18 residues. Germline V CDR1 and CDR2: SGHAT, FQDESV (reference sequence). CDR3: CASSLAYWERHGVYEQYF. CDR3 sequence (DNA): TGTGCCAGCAGCTTAGCGTACTGGGAAAGGCATGGTGTATACGAGCAGTACTTC.

This sequence joins TRBV6-5 and TRBJ1-1; D might be TRBD1 (6 bases). V dropped 5 bases and J dropped 4 bases, with 14 bases sitting between them. This CDR3 comprises 14 residues. Germline CDR1 MNHEY, CDR2 SVGAGI. This CDR3 reads CASSGTGFGTEAFF. The CDR3 DNA is TGTGCCAGCAGTGGCACAGGGTTCGGCACTGAAGCTTTCTTT.

The rearrangement joins TRBV20-1 to TRBJ1-1; D is unresolved. The CDR3 is made up of 14 amino acids. V dropped 3 bases and J dropped 1 base, with 12 bases sitting between them. Germline-derived CDR1 and CDR2 are DFQATT and SNEGSKA (reference sequence). CDR3 sequence reads: CSASSSFGNTEAFF. The CDR3 nucleotides read TGCAGTGCTAGTAGCAGCTTCGGGAACACTGAAGCTTTCTTT.

The sample holds many counts of this clonotype. This rearrangement joins TRBV5-1 to TRBJ2-7, with a tentative D call TRBD2 (6 bases). The length of the CDR3 is 15 residues. V was trimmed by 0 bases and J by 3 bases, leaving 13 bases between them. Germline CDR1 reads SGHRS; CDR2 reads YFSETQ. CDR3 nucleotide sequence: TGCGCCAGCAGCTTGGGGGTGCCCGGGGGCTACGAGCAGTACTTC. As protein: CASSLGVPGGYEQYF.

This clonotype was picked up a small number of times. The V and J genes are TRBV20-1 and TRBJ2-1; D is ambiguous. CDR1 and CDR2 from the germline V gene are DFQATT and SNEGSKA (reference sequence). V lost 1 base, J lost 5 bases, and 6 bases lay in between. This CDR3 is 12 amino acids long. CDR3 in DNA: TGCAGTGCTAGAGGAAGGAACAATGAGCAGTTCTTC. Protein: CSARGRNNEQFF.

The sample holds a few counts of this clonotype. V and J are TRBV19 and TRBJ2-3, with 8 bases fitting TRBD1. Germline V gives CDR1 LNHDA, CDR2 SQIVND (reference sequence). The CDR3 is made up of 15 amino acids. V lost 6 bases, J lost 1 base, and 6 bases stayed unmatched. CDR3 sequence reads: CASSPQGAGTDTQYF. CDR3 bases: TGTGCCAGTAGCCCGCAGGGGGCAGGCACAGATACGCAGTATTTT.

This clonotype was seen ten or more times. V usage is TRBV9 and J usage is TRBJ2-3; TRBD1 is a possible D gene (5 bases). The CDR3 loop spans 19 amino acids. Germline CDR1 is SGDLS and CDR2 is YYNGEE. V dropped 0 bases and J dropped 0 bases, with 20 bases sitting between them. CDR3 DNA sequence: TGTGCCAGCAGCGTAGAGGGGTACTTCTCCCCCGCTAGCACAGATACGCAGTATTTT. Translation: CASSVEGYFSPASTDTQYF.

The V call is TRBV5-4, the J call TRBJ2-7; D tentatively fits TRBD1 or TRBD2 (5 bases each). CDR3 length: 17 amino acids. Trimming removed 0 bases from V and 0 bases from J, with 16 bases in between. The germline V gene has CDR1 SGHNT and CDR2 YYREEE (reference sequence). The CDR3: CASSLGSRGVGSYEQYF. Written as DNA, the CDR3 is TGTGCCAGCAGCTTGGGGTCGAGGGGAGTTGGCTCCTACGAGCAGTACTTC.

The chain uses TRBV11-3 and TRBJ2-7; a weak D match, TRBD2 (5 bases). The V end lost 6 bases, the J end lost 2 bases, and 17 bases lay between the germline ends. The CDR3 covers 15 residues. CDR1 SGHNT and CDR2 YENEEA come from the germline V gene. In nucleotides, the CDR3 is TGTGCCAGCAGGGTTAAAGGAGGATCTACCTACGAGCAGTACTTC. Translated, it gives CASRVKGGSTYEQYF.

The table lists this clonotype with a few counts. V gene TRBV6-1 combines with J gene TRBJ2-1, with 7 nucleotides matching TRBD2. Germline CDR1 reads MNHNS; CDR2 reads SASEGT. The CDR3 is 14 amino acids. J lost 1 base, V lost 3 bases, and 0 bases had no gene match. The CDR3 DNA follows: TGTGCCAGCAGTGAGGGAGGGTCCTACAATGAGCAGTTCTTC. This sequence encodes CASSEGGSYNEQFF.

This clonotype has a count of ten or more. CDR3 residues: CASSLPQGGQETQYF. The CDR3 nucleotides are TGTGCCAGCAGCTTACCGCAGGGGGGACAAGAGACCCAGTACTTC. V is TRBV7-9 and J is TRBJ2-5, with a tentative D call TRBD1 (7 bases). Trimming removed 2 bases at V and 2 bases at J, with 12 bases between. There are 15 residues in the CDR3. Germline CDR1 is SEHNR and CDR2 is FQNEAQ (reference sequence).

This clonotype turned up a few times. The rearrangement uses TRBV5-1 and TRBJ2-7, with a weak D call TRBD1 (5 bases). Looked up from germline, CDR1 is SGHRS and CDR2 is YFSETQ. V gave up 3 bases and J gave up 0 bases, with 16 bases separating them. This CDR3 spans 16 amino acids. CDR3 sequence reads: CASSSGHSQLSYEQYF. The DNA for the CDR3 is TGCGCCAGCAGCTCCGGACACAGTCAACTCTCCTACGAGCAGTACTTC.

In its sample, this clonotype was seen a few times. The chain recombines TRBV5-5 with TRBJ1-5; perhaps TRBD1 as D (6 bases). Trimming shortened V by 2 bases and J by 6 bases, and 12 bases separated the two germline ends. CDR3 length equals 14 residues. Per germline, CDR1 SGHKS and CDR2 YYEKEE (reference sequence). CDR3 sequence (DNA): TGTGCCAGCAGCTTTTCGACACAGGGTCAGCCCCAGCATTTT. This translates into CASSFSTQGQPQHF.

The rearrangement links TRBV11-2 to TRBJ1-1; a possible D gene is TRBD1 (5 bases). V was cut by 9 bases and J by 4 bases, with 15 bases left in between. The CDR3 covers 13 residues. Germline loops: CDR1 SGHAT, CDR2 FQNNGV. CDR3 sequence (DNA): TGTGCCAGTGCCAGGGACCTAGTCACTGAAGCTTTCTTT. Translated, it gives CASARDLVTEAFF. The full variable domain, completed using reference TRBV11-2 and TRBJ1-1, is EAGVAQSPRYKIIEKRQSVAFWCNPISGHATLYWYQQILGQGPKLLIQFQNNGVVDDSQLPKDRFSAERLKGVDSTLKIQPAKLEDSAVYLCASARDLVTEAFFGQGTRLTVV.

This chain links TRBV6-2 or TRBV6-3 with TRBJ1-5; 9 bases are a match to TRBD1. Germline V gene data show CDR1 as MNHEY and CDR2 as SVGEGT. V was clipped by 7 bases and J by 7 bases; unmatched bases: 14. The length of the CDR3 is 16 residues. The CDR3 protein is CASTNPRDRVGQPQHF. The CDR3 DNA follows: TGTGCCAGCACCAATCCCCGGGACAGGGTAGGCCAGCCCCAGCATTTT.

The CDR3 DNA reads TGTGCCAGCAGCCAAGCGGGGGTCGAGACCCAGTACTTC. Translation gives CASSQAGVETQYF. V usage is TRBV3-1 and J usage is TRBJ2-5; the D gene is possibly TRBD2 (6 bases). The CDR3 has 13 amino acids. Germline V gene lookup returns CDR1 LGHDT and CDR2 YNNKEL (reference sequence). Deletions cut 1 base from V and 5 bases from J, with 8 bases between.

This chain connects TRBV12-3 or TRBV12-4 to TRBJ2-1, with D tentatively TRBD2 (7 bases). The CDR3 spans 14 residues. Trimming removed 2 bases at V and 10 bases at J, with 15 bases between. CDR3 sequence: CASSLRRGPWEQFF. The CDR3 nucleotides read TGTGCCAGCAGTTTACGGCGGGGGCCCTGGGAGCAGTTCTTC.

This clonotype was recorded a few times. The genes are TRBV5-5 and TRBJ2-3, with D perhaps TRBD2 (5 bases). Per germline, CDR1 SGHKS and CDR2 YYEKEE (reference sequence). The CDR3 consists of 14 residues. Trimming cost V 0 bases and J 4 bases, with 9 bases left between them. The CDR3 nucleotides are TGTGCCAGCAGCTTGGCCGAGGGAGCAGATACGCAGTATTTT. Translating gives CASSLAEGADTQYF.

This clonotype was observed a handful of times. V usage is TRBV3-1 and J usage is TRBJ1-3; 9 nucleotides align to TRBD1. The CDR3 runs to 16 residues. The V and J ends lost 4 bases and 0 bases, in that order; junction bases with no gene match: 4. Per the germline V gene, CDR1 is LGHDT and CDR2 is YNNKEL (reference sequence). The CDR3 DNA sequence: TGTGCCAGCAGCCCAGGACAGGGGAGCTCTGGAAACACCATATATTTT. Residues: CASSPGQGSSGNTIYF.

The chain couples TRBV20-1 to TRBJ2-3; tentatively, D is TRBD1 (7 bases). This CDR3 has 15 amino acids. Looked up from germline, CDR1 is DFQATT and CDR2 is SNEGSKA (reference sequence). Trimming pared 3 bases from V and 1 base from J, leaving 14 bases between. The CDR3 DNA reads as TGCAGTGCTAGGGAACAGGGGACTCGCACAGATACGCAGTATTTT. Residues: CSAREQGTRTDTQYF.

Only a few counts were recorded for this clonotype. The chain carries TRBV12-3 or TRBV12-4 and TRBJ2-7; TRBD1 matches at 8 bases. The CDR3 loop spans 15 amino acids. The V gene end was trimmed by 6 bases and the J gene end by 2 bases; junction bases not matched to a gene: 9. The CDR3 nucleotides read TGTGCCAGCAGCGACAGGGGACTGGGGACCTACGAGCAGTACTTC. It specifies CASSDRGLGTYEQYF.

This clonotype was found a few times. The J gene is TRBJ2-1, the V gene TRBV13; TRBD2 is a possible D gene (5 bases). This CDR3 is built from 20 residues. V lost 5 bases, J lost 0 bases, and 26 bases lay in between. The germline gives CDR1 PRHDT, CDR2 FYEKMQ (reference sequence). The CDR3, as DNA: TGTGCCAGCAGCCGTACCGGGATTACATTTTCGGAGAGCTCCTACAATGAGCAGTTCTTC. It yields the protein CASSRTGITFSESSYNEQFF.

This clonotype showed up just a few times. The rearrangement uses TRBV7-6 and TRBJ2-2; D not resolved. CDR1 SGHVS and CDR2 FNYEAQ come from the germline V gene. V was trimmed by 4 bases and J by 6 bases, leaving 9 bases between them. This CDR3 comprises 13 residues. The CDR3 DNA is TGTGCCAGCAGCTCTTTCCCGGCCGGGGAGCTGTTTTTT. This codes for CASSSFPAGELFF.

The chain combines TRBV9 with TRBJ2-3, with D possibly TRBD2 on 5 matching bases. Germline lookup yields CDR1 SGDLS and CDR2 YYNGEE. With 0 bases removed from V and 6 bases from J, the gap between germline ends came to 5 bases. This CDR3 comprises 12 residues. Here the CDR3 reads CASSVGGDTQYF. Here the CDR3 DNA reads TGTGCCAGCAGCGTAGGAGGGGATACGCAGTATTTT.

This clonotype qualifies as medium-sized. Because the CDR3's place on the DNA is in doubt, the DNA is left out and the CDR3 is given as listed by TCRdb. The chain has TRBV3-2 and TRBJ2-1; the D segment call TRBD1 is taken from the table without a DNA check. TRBV3-2 is tagged as a pseudogene. The CDR3 is 16 amino acids in total, end residues counted. This CDR3 is CASSQFGQGAYNEQFF.

The chain's CDR3 is CATAPAGGVQETQYF. The CDR3 nucleotides are TGCGCCACGGCCCCTGCGGGGGGGGTACAAGAGACCCAGTACTTC. The chain carries TRBV5-1 and TRBJ2-5; 9 bases agree with TRBD2. Germline CDR1 is SGHRS and CDR2 is YFSETQ. CDR3 size: 15 residues. The V gene end was trimmed by 9 bases and the J gene end by 2 bases; junction bases not matched to a gene: 11.

V and J are TRBV3-1 and TRBJ2-1; 14 bases are a match to TRBD2. The CDR3 contains 16 residues. The ends lost 1 base at V and 9 bases at J; junction bases unmatched: 5. From germline, CDR1 is LGHDT and CDR2 YNNKEL (reference sequence). Written as DNA, the CDR3 is TGTGCCAGCAGCCAAGGGACTAGCGGGAGGTTAAGTGAGCAGTTCTTC. Translating gives CASSQGTSGRLSEQFF.

This clonotype was seen more than once but under ten times. The rearrangement links TRBV28 to TRBJ2-7, with TRBD1 matching over 8 bases. Trimming at V came to 4 bases and at J to 0 bases, leaving 8 bases not matched to a gene. This CDR3 spans 16 amino acids. Germline CDR1 and CDR2: MDHEN and SYDVKM. CDR3 nucleotide sequence: TGTGCCAGCAGTTCCGGAGGAGGGACAGGCTCCTACGAGCAGTACTTC. Translated: CASSSGGGTGSYEQYF.